These 2 T cell receptor beta chains came from one sample sequenced in a study of Ad26.COV2.S vaccination and SARS-CoV-2 variants. Treatment denoted: around 19 received Ad26.COV2.S at low or high dose, single or two shots; several received placebo; per-sample allocation not given. Each sample was drawn 63 days after the first injection (of vaccine or placebo). Assay used: immunoSEQ multiplex PCR; TCRdb lists only in-frame clones, some missing. The sample consists of around 450,000 clones, 89% of them appearing once. The input for sequencing was peripheral blood, taken in a trial of Ad26.COV2.S vaccine versus placebo. The receptors originated from a person aged 18-65 years who received the Ad26.COV2.S COVID-19 vaccine or a placebo.

V is TRBV9 and J is TRBJ2-5; 9 bases line up with TRBD2. Per germline, CDR1 SGDLS and CDR2 YYNGEE. The CDR3 covers 16 residues. With V trimmed by 4 bases and J by 2 bases, 9 bases remained unmatched. CDR3 sequence (DNA): TGTGCCAGCAGCTTAAATAGCGGGAGTAGACAAGAGACCCAGTACTTC. Translation gives CASSLNSGSRQETQYF.

The chain carries TRBV28 and TRBJ2-3, with D unclear. Trimming removed 6 bases at V and 2 bases at J, with 6 bases between. The germline CDR1 and CDR2 sequences are MDHEN and SYDVKM. This CDR3 region has 12 residues. Here the CDR3 DNA reads TGTGCCAGCAGGAGGTTCACAGATACGCAGTATTTT. It translates to CASRRFTDTQYF.